These 22 T cell receptor beta chains came from one sample sequenced in a study of blood T cell repertoires in COVID-19. Measured with immunoSEQ multiplex PCR; TCRdb has only the in-frame clones, and not every one. The sample consists of 300,000 to 400,000 clones, around 88% of them appearing once. Specimen: peripheral blood. The source of these receptors is a man aged 25 to 45 with active or convalescent COVID-19.

This clone was observed a few times. This sequence joins TRBV6-6 and TRBJ2-5; 7 bases are shared with TRBD2. The V gene's germline CDR1 is MNHNY and CDR2 SVGAGI (reference sequence). V lost 6 bases, J lost 6 bases, and 10 bases stayed unmatched. The CDR3 runs 14 residues. CDR3 sequence (DNA): TGTGCCAGCAGCCTAGCGGAGGTACAGAAGACCCAGTACTTC. Protein sequence: CASSLAEVQKTQYF.

This chain joins TRBV5-1 and TRBJ1-1; the D is unclear. The CDR3 is made up of 12 amino acids. The V and J ends lost 4 bases and 3 bases respectively, with 7 bases between them. Germline loops: CDR1 SGHRS, CDR2 YFSETQ. CDR3 in amino acids: CASSETYTEAFF. CDR3 DNA: TGCGCCAGCAGCGAGACTTACACTGAAGCTTTCTTT. Looking up the rest from reference TRBV5-1 and TRBJ1-1 gives the full variable domain: KAGVTQTPRYLIKTRGQQVTLSCSPISGHRSVSWYQQTPGQGLQFLFEYFSETQRNKGNFPGRFSGRQFSNSRSEMNVSTLELGDSALYLCASSETYTEAFFGQGTRLTVV.

The chain carries TRBV7-8 and TRBJ2-7; no definite D call. This CDR3 is built from 14 residues. Trimming removed 5 bases from V and 5 bases from J, with 16 bases in between. Germline V CDR1 and CDR2: SGHVS, FQNEAQ. The CDR3 protein is CASSPSRLMNEQYF. CDR3 coding DNA: TGTGCCAGCAGCCCCTCGAGATTGATGAACGAGCAGTACTTC.

V is TRBV6-5 and J is TRBJ1-2, with 7 bases lining up with TRBD1. V gave up 8 bases and J gave up 1 base; unmatched junction bases: 10. The CDR3 consists of 15 residues. Germline CDR1 and CDR2: MNHEY and SVGAGI. The CDR3 region is CASSLTTGFNYGYTF. The CDR3 nucleotides read TGTGCCAGCTCCCTAACGACAGGGTTTAACTATGGCTACACCTTC.

This chain uses TRBV27 with TRBJ1-5, with D hard to call. The CDR3 is 13 residues long. The ends were cut back, 5 bases at V and 9 bases at J, with 14 bases in the middle. Germline lookup yields CDR1 MNHEY and CDR2 SMNVEV (reference sequence). CDR3 residues: CASSGEGFWPQHF. CDR3 bases: TGTGCCAGCAGTGGGGAGGGCTTTTGGCCCCAGCATTTT.

The gene calls are TRBV5-1 and TRBJ1-2; 8 bases line up with TRBD1. Germline V gene sequence: CDR1 SGHRS, CDR2 YFSETQ. The CDR3 runs to 13 residues. V lost 3 bases, J lost 4 bases, and 2 bases stayed unmatched. CDR3 in amino acids: CASSSGQGYGYTF. Here the CDR3 DNA reads TGCGCCAGCAGCTCCGGACAGGGCTATGGCTACACCTTC.

The sample holds a few counts of this clone. The chain uses TRBV5-4 and TRBJ2-1; D perhaps matches TRBD1 (5 bases). V was trimmed by 3 bases and J by 8 bases, leaving 21 bases between them. The germline V gene has CDR1 SGHNT and CDR2 YYREEE (reference sequence). This CDR3 is built from 16 residues. The CDR3: CASSSPQAGWLDEQFF. CDR3 DNA sequence: TGTGCCAGCAGCTCGCCTCAGGCAGGGTGGCTCGATGAGCAGTTCTTC.

This rearrangement joins TRBV10-3 to TRBJ2-2; the match to TRBD1 covers 8 bases. The CDR3 contains 15 residues. The ends lost 4 bases at V and 3 bases at J; junction bases unmatched: 4. The V gene's germline CDR1 is ENHRY and CDR2 SYGVKD. The CDR3 protein is CAISGGQGYTGELFF. The CDR3 region has the DNA TGTGCCATCAGTGGAGGACAGGGATACACCGGGGAGCTGTTTTTT.

This chain connects TRBV6-2 or TRBV6-3 to TRBJ1-6, with D unclear. CDR3 length: 15 amino acids. Trimming shortened V by 5 bases and J by 4 bases, and 12 bases separated the two germline ends. Germline CDR1 MNHEY, CDR2 SVGEGT. The CDR3 bases are TGTGCCAGCAGTACGGGCCGGGAATATAATTCACCCCTCCACTTT. Translating gives CASSTGREYNSPLHF.

The J gene is TRBJ2-1, the V gene TRBV27; tentatively, D is TRBD2 (5 bases). Trimming removed 8 bases at V and 8 bases at J, with 13 bases between. The CDR3 contains 12 residues. Germline V gene sequence: CDR1 MNHEY, CDR2 SMNVEV (reference sequence). The CDR3 loop reads CASRIPGDEQFF. As DNA, the CDR3 is TGTGCCAGCCGAATACCCGGGGATGAGCAGTTCTTC.

This clone was seen a single time. The rearrangement links TRBV28 to TRBJ2-1; TRBD2 matches 7 bases. Germline CDR1 MDHEN, CDR2 SYDVKM. V lost 8 bases and J lost 2; bases outside the gene matches: 9. The CDR3 covers 15 residues. As DNA, the CDR3 is TGTGCCAGCCTCCGGGGAGGGAGAACCTACAATGAGCAGTTCTTC. It yields the protein CASLRGGRTYNEQFF.

The V gene is TRBV11-3, the J gene TRBJ1-1; D might be TRBD1 (5 bases). V was clipped by 0 bases and J by 7 bases, with 15 bases between them. This CDR3 has 15 residues. Germline V lookup: CDR1 SGHNT, CDR2 YENEEA. CDR3 sequence: CASSLDLGGVSEAFF. The CDR3 bases are TGTGCCAGCAGCTTAGATCTTGGGGGGGTGAGTGAAGCTTTCTTT.

The CDR3 DNA follows: TGTGCCAGCAGTTTTAAACAGGGGTTTGGCTACACCTTC. Protein product: CASSFKQGFGYTF. This rearrangement joins TRBV27 to TRBJ1-2; 7 bases agree with TRBD1. The CDR3 consists of 13 residues. V was clipped by 3 bases and J by 7 bases; unmatched bases: 5. Per germline, CDR1 MNHEY and CDR2 SMNVEV (reference sequence).

This clone showed up just once. CDR3 bases: TGTGCCATCAGTGAGATTCAGGGAGGGGCCAAAAACATTCAGTACTTC. Residues: CAISEIQGGAKNIQYF. The V and J genes are TRBV10-3 and TRBJ2-4, with 7 bases identical to TRBD2. The V and J ends lost 2 bases and 1 base, in that order; junction bases with no gene match: 5. Germline V gene data show CDR1 as ENHRY and CDR2 as SYGVKD. This CDR3 is built from 16 residues.

This rearrangement joins TRBV7-6 to TRBJ1-6; TRBD1 matches 8 bases. J was trimmed by 10 bases and V by 3 bases; bases with no gene match: 8. CDR3 length: 15 amino acids. Germline V gene sequence: CDR1 SGHVS, CDR2 FNYEAQ. CDR3 in amino acids: CASSLNRGKESPLHF. The DNA for the CDR3 is TGTGCCAGCAGCTTGAACAGGGGGAAGGAGTCACCCCTCCACTTT.

The CDR3 spells CASSEYGEANQPQHF. Written as DNA, the CDR3 is TGTGCCAGCAGTGAATACGGGGAGGCTAATCAGCCCCAGCATTTT. The chain carries TRBV2 and TRBJ1-5; D not certain. There are 15 residues in the CDR3. V dropped 2 bases and J dropped 4 bases, with 12 bases sitting between them. CDR1 and CDR2 from the germline V gene are SNHLY and FYNNEI.

This clone was seen a single time. The rearrangement uses TRBV11-1 and TRBJ2-7, with D possibly being TRBD2 (5 bases). The ends were cut back, 5 bases at V and 9 bases at J, with 14 bases in the middle. Germline lookup yields CDR1 SGHAT and CDR2 FQDESV (reference sequence). The CDR3 covers 12 residues. The CDR3: CASSRDGIGQYF. CDR3 sequence (DNA): TGTGCCAGCAGCCGAGACGGGATCGGGCAGTACTTC.

The chain has TRBV19 and TRBJ1-5; TRBD1 might be the D (6 bases). Trimming pared 3 bases from V and 7 bases from J, leaving 16 bases between. The length of the CDR3 is 15 residues. Per germline, CDR1 LNHDA and CDR2 SQIVND (reference sequence). Written as DNA, the CDR3 is TGTGCCAGTAGTATCAACGGGGGGGCTGTGCAGCCCCAGCATTTT. Translating it yields CASSINGGAVQPQHF.

The V call is TRBV4-3, the J call TRBJ2-5; D is possibly TRBD1 (6 bases). Germline assignment: CDR1 LGHNA and CDR2 YSLEER. The CDR3 loop spans 15 amino acids. V gave up 0 bases and J gave up 4 bases, with 12 bases separating them. CDR3 sequence (DNA): TGCGCCAGCAGCCAAGAGTTTGCCAGGGGAGAGACCCAGTACTTC. This sequence encodes CASSQEFARGETQYF.

The chain has TRBV9 and TRBJ1-1, with 7 bases identical to TRBD1. CDR1 is SGDLS, CDR2 YYNGEE, per germline. Trimming at V came to 2 bases and at J to 3 bases, leaving 7 bases not matched to a gene. CDR3 length equals 15 residues. The CDR3 nucleotides read TGTGCCAGCAGCGTCTTGCCAGACAGGGACACTGAAGCTTTCTTT. It encodes CASSVLPDRDTEAFF.

This clone was counted at least ten times. The J gene is TRBJ2-2, the V gene TRBV7-9, with 8 bases fitting TRBD2. There are 16 residues in the CDR3. Germline assignment: CDR1 SEHNR and CDR2 FQNEAQ (reference sequence). V lost 1 base and J lost 4; bases outside the gene matches: 5. The DNA for the CDR3 is TGTGCCAGCAGCTTAGATGAGCGGGAGAGCACCGGGGAGCTGTTTTTT. The encoded protein is CASSLDERESTGELFF.

The V call is TRBV7-2, the J call TRBJ2-3, with 12 bases that match TRBD1. J lost 4 bases, V lost 10 bases, and 3 bases had no gene match. Looked up from germline, CDR1 is SGHTA and CDR2 is FQGNSA. The CDR3 is 13 amino acids. As DNA, the CDR3 is TGTGCCACGGGACAGGGGGCTGCAGATACGCAGTATTTT. Translation: CATGQGAADTQYF. The complete variable domain, with remaining parts taken from reference TRBV7-2 and TRBJ2-3, reads GAGVSQSPSNKVTEKGKDVELRCDPISGHTALYWYRQSLGQGLEFLIYFQGNSAPDKSGLPSDRFSAERTGGSVSTLTIQRTQQEDSAVYLCATGQGAADTQYFGPGTRLTVL.